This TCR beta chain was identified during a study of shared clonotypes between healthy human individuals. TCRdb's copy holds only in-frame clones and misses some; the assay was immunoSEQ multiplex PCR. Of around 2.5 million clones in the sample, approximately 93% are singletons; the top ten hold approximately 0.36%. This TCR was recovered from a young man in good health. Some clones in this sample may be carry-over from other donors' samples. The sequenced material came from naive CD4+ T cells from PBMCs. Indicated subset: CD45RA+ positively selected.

CDR3 amino acids: CASSPRGRGAEAFF. As DNA, the CDR3 is TGTGCCAGCAGCCCTCGGGGCAGGGGCGCTGAAGCTTTCTTT. The chain carries TRBV9 and TRBJ1-1; D might be TRBD1 (6 bases). The CDR3 is 14 residues long. From germline, CDR1 is SGDLS and CDR2 YYNGEE. Trimming removed 4 bases at V and 6 bases at J, with 16 bases between.